This T cell receptor beta chain was found in a study of T cell responses to AZD1222 COVID-19 vaccine. J was trimmed by 8 bases and V by 3 bases; bases with no gene match: 9. Germline V gene sequence: CDR1 LNHDA, CDR2 SQIVND (reference sequence). This CDR3 has 14 residues. This clone came up once. Its antigen remains unknown. Repertoires were generated with immunoSEQ multiplex PCR, while TCRdb's copy carries only in-frame clones and drops some. The data show some 180,000 clones, with almost 95% seen just once and approximately 1.3% held by the top ten. Study-wide points: Possibly, clonal diversity was underestimated; donors were largely white British and included more females. At baseline, seropositivity was found in only 5 to 7 AZD1222 recipients.

The chain employs TRBV19 and TRBJ1-2, with 7 bases lining up with TRBD1. This clonotype was sampled from an adult in good health. The material sequenced was peripheral blood, taken on day 0 of AZD1222 vaccination. CDR3 coding DNA: TGTGCCAGTAGTATCCGGGACAGAGGGGGAGGCTACACCTTC. Protein: CASSIRDRGGGYTF.